The 12 T cell receptor beta chains below come from one sample, sequenced in a study of sequential checkpoint blockade in melanoma. Treatment given: randomized to nivolumab then ipilimumab (arm A) or the reverse (arm B). TCRdb's copy holds only in-frame clones and misses some; the assay was immunoSEQ multiplex PCR. The data hold about 38,000 clones, with roughly 90% observed a single time. The sequencing here drew on CD8+ T cells sorted from blood (inferred from file names), taken from a patient given nivolumab and ipilimumab in sequence. The receptors were gathered from a human donor with melanoma.

The J gene is TRBJ2-4, the V gene TRBV19; no reliable D call. Germline V gives CDR1 LNHDA, CDR2 SQIVND (reference sequence). Trimming cost V 6 bases and J 5 bases, with 11 bases left between them. CDR3 length: 13 amino acids. The CDR3 reads CASSFLPENIQYF. DNA of the CDR3: TGTGCCAGTAGCTTCCTGCCGGAAAACATTCAGTACTTC.

J is TRBJ1-4 and V is TRBV5-6; 11 bases fit TRBD1. There are 14 residues in the CDR3. After removal of 8 bases from V and 7 bases from J, the junction contained 7 bases not matched to a gene. The germline CDR1 and CDR2 sequences are SGHDT and YYEEEE. CDR3 nucleotide sequence: TGTGCCAGTTCCACGGGGACAGGGGGTGAAAAACTGTTTTTT. Its protein product is CASSTGTGGEKLFF.

This chain links TRBV7-3 with TRBJ2-1, with TRBD2 matching over 7 bases. CDR1 and CDR2 (germline): SGHTA, FQGTGA. The CDR3 is 15 amino acids. The ends lost 0 bases at V and 4 bases at J; junction bases unmatched: 3. In nucleotides, the CDR3 is TGTGCCAGCAGCTTAACGGGAGGGCCGTACAATGAGCAGTTCTTC. Protein: CASSLTGGPYNEQFF. Based on the CDR3 plus reference TRBV7-3 and TRBJ2-1, the full variable domain is GAGVSQTPSNKVTEKGKYVELRCDPISGHTALYWYRQSLGQGPEFLIYFQGTGAADDSGLPNDRFFAVRPEGSVSTLKIQRTERGDSAVYLCASSLTGGPYNEQFFGPGTRLTVL.

The chain joins TRBV28 to TRBJ2-1; 11 bases match TRBD2. V was clipped by 10 bases and J by 3 bases; unmatched bases: 11. Germline V gene data show CDR1 as MDHEN and CDR2 as SYDVKM. The CDR3 totals 16 residues. The CDR3 DNA reads as TGTGCCACCCAAGGGCTAGCGGGAGGTGGCTACAATGAGCAGTTCTTC. It is translated as CATQGLAGGGYNEQFF.

The sample holds a few counts of this clone. The CDR3 DNA follows: TGTGCCAGTAGACAGGCGGTAACCGGGGAGCTGTTTTTT. It translates to CASRQAVTGELFF. The chain has TRBV19 and TRBJ2-2; TRBD1 might be the D (5 bases). The V end was cut by 6 bases, the J end by 5 bases, with 10 bases between. The length of the CDR3 is 13 residues. Germline V gene data show CDR1 as LNHDA and CDR2 as SQIVND (reference sequence).

The rearrangement links TRBV25-1 to TRBJ2-1; 8 nucleotides match TRBD2. The junction had 5 bases not matched to a gene; V was cut back by 4 bases and J by 0 bases. Germline CDR1 is MGHDK and CDR2 is SYGVNS. The CDR3 is made up of 16 amino acids. CDR3 region: CASSATSASSYNEQFF. CDR3 in DNA: TGTGCCAGCAGTGCGACTAGCGCCAGCTCCTACAATGAGCAGTTCTTC.

This clone has just one count. This rearrangement joins TRBV5-1 to TRBJ2-1, with TRBD2 identical over 11 bases. V shed 3 bases, J shed 6 bases, and the junction held 2 bases outside the gene matches. CDR1 SGHRS and CDR2 YFSETQ come from the germline V gene. The CDR3 runs to 14 residues. The CDR3 spells CASSWGLAANEQFF. CDR3 sequence (DNA): TGCGCCAGCAGCTGGGGACTAGCGGCCAATGAGCAGTTCTTC.

The chain links TRBV7-9 to TRBJ2-1; 7 bases fit TRBD1. The CDR3 is 14 residues long. CDR1 SEHNR and CDR2 FQNEAQ come from the germline V gene (reference sequence). V lost 1 base to trimming and J lost 14 bases; unmatched junction nucleotides: 11. The DNA of the CDR3 is TGTGCCAGCAGCTTAGTAATGGTGCAGGGGGAGAAGTTCTTC. Encoded protein: CASSLVMVQGEKFF.

The rearrangement joins TRBV10-3 to TRBJ2-7; TRBD1 might be the D (5 bases). This CDR3 is 12 amino acids long. Germline V gene sequence: CDR1 ENHRY, CDR2 SYGVKD. With 6 bases removed from V and 2 bases from J, the gap between germline ends came to 8 bases. The CDR3 spells CAIRAGTYEQYF. The CDR3 DNA reads as TGTGCCATCAGGGCAGGGACCTACGAGCAGTACTTC.

A single count supports this clone. J is TRBJ2-7 and V is TRBV11-2, with 8 bases aligning to TRBD2. Looked up from germline, CDR1 is SGHAT and CDR2 is FQNNGV. The length of the CDR3 is 14 residues. V lost 4 bases to trimming and J lost 1 base; unmatched junction nucleotides: 3. CDR3 DNA sequence: TGTGCCAGCAGCTGGGGACTAGGATCCTACGAGCAGTACTTC. Its translation is CASSWGLGSYEQYF.

The chain recombines TRBV6-6 with TRBJ2-1; TRBD2 agrees at 7 bases. The CDR3 covers 15 residues. Per germline, CDR1 MNHNY and CDR2 SVGAGI (reference sequence). V lost 0 bases, J lost 5 bases, and 4 bases stayed unmatched. The CDR3: CASSYSAGDNNEQFF. The CDR3 DNA reads TGTGCCAGCAGTTACTCGGCGGGAGACAACAATGAGCAGTTCTTC.

The rearrangement uses TRBV5-6 and TRBJ1-6; D is unresolved. With 2 bases removed from V and 7 bases from J, the gap between germline ends came to 7 bases. The CDR3 contains 13 residues. Germline V gene data show CDR1 as SGHDT and CDR2 as YYEEEE. The CDR3 region has the DNA TGTGCCAGCAGCTTAACGGGGAATTCACCCCTCCACTTT. Its translation: CASSLTGNSPLHF.